This T cell receptor beta chain came from a study of cytomegalovirus exposure and HLA in healthy donors. Study results and limitations: Sequencing probably produced one cluster of sequence variants that were highly shared.

CDR1 and CDR2 from the germline V gene are MNHEY and SVGAGI. Unmatched junction bases numbered 9, after V lost 6 bases and J lost 5 bases. This CDR3 is 14 amino acids long. On this clone: Its specificity is unknown.

It was with 60 Vbeta and 13 Jbeta primers that the PCR ran. The assay was immunoSEQ multiplex PCR, and TCRdb's table has in-frame clones only and misses some. Of some 130,000 clones in the sample, approximately 80% were seen once. This clonotype originated in a girl aged 2 to 10 in good health and CMV-seronegative. Sequenced sample: PBMCs. This chain links TRBV6-5 with TRBJ2-5; 7 bases agree with TRBD1. DNA for the CDR3: TGTGCCAGCAGCCTAGACAGGGTCCGGGAGACCCAGTACTTC. It codes for CASSLDRVRETQYF.